The entry below gives a single T cell receptor (beta chain) sequence along with its context. The antigen is undetermined. Researchers report immunoSEQ v3.0 was run at survey level. Sequencing was performed with immunoSEQ multiplex PCR; in TCRdb, only in-frame clones are kept and a portion is missing. This sample has approximately 23,000 clones; approximately 80% occur once, and the top ten carry around 4%. These data are taken from a study of long-term antiretroviral therapy in people with HIV. Across the whole study: The earliest samples came from an era when ART typically awaited falling CD4 counts.

The ends were cut back, 2 bases at V and 5 bases at J, with 15 bases in the middle. Germline values: CDR1 SGDLS, CDR2 YYNGEE. The CDR3 is made up of 15 amino acids. The study, taken as a whole, reports: Information pertaining to ART adherence, viral resistance or therapeutic modifications was not obtained.

The sequence came from a man younger than 45 with HIV. The material sequenced was unsorted PBMCs, taken roughly 6.1 years after starting antiretroviral therapy. V and J are TRBV9 and TRBJ2-3; the D gene could be TRBD1 or TRBD2 (5 bases each). The DNA of the CDR3 is TGTGCCAGCAGCGTCCTAGGGACCGGCCGAGATACGCAGTATTTT. This sequence encodes CASSVLGTGRDTQYF.